This T cell receptor beta chain was sequenced in a study of cytomegalovirus exposure and HLA in healthy donors. Donors came from a validation cohort of some 130 subjects, distinct from the first 666-subject cohort. This table comes from immunoSEQ multiplex PCR, and its TCRdb copy is limited to in-frame clones, with some not included. The sample yields over 50,000 clones, around 93% seen once. Germline assignment: CDR1 MDHEN and CDR2 SYDVKM. This CDR3 region has 14 residues. The ends were cut back, 2 bases at V and 2 bases at J, with 9 bases in the middle. A word on this clone: Its antigen remains unknown.

The study's findings and limits: Generally TCR sequences proved uncommon, though certain public TCRs appeared in numerous donors.

The sample consisted of PBMCs. The clonotype originates from a man aged 18 to 29 in good health and CMV-seropositive. The chain is built from TRBV28 and TRBJ1-2, with D tentatively TRBD1 (6 bases). This CDR3 reads CASSLKGVNYGYTF. The CDR3 DNA reads as TGTGCCAGCAGTTTAAAGGGGGTCAACTATGGCTACACCTTC.